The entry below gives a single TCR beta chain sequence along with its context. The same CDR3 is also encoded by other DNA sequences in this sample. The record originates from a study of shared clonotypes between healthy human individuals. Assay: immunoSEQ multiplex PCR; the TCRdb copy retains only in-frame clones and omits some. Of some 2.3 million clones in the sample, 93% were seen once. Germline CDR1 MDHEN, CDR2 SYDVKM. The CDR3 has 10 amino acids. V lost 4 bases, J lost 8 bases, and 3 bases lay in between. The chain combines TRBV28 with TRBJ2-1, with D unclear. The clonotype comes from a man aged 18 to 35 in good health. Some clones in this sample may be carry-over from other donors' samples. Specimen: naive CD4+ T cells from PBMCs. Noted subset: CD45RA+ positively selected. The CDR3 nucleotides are TGTGCCAGCAGTTCATATGAGCAGTTCTTC. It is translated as CASSSYEQFF.